What follows are 30 T cell receptor beta chains derived from one specimen sequenced in a study of blood T cell repertoires in COVID-19. Assay: immunoSEQ multiplex PCR; the TCRdb copy retains only in-frame clones and omits some. The sample lists about 220,000 clones, about nine tenths occurring once. Sequencing input: PBMCs or T cells enriched from blood (not recorded which). The source is a woman aged 25 to 39 with acute COVID-19.

The J gene is TRBJ2-7, the V gene TRBV29-1; 7 bases align to TRBD2. The trim removed 7 bases at V and 7 bases at J, leaving 13 bases unmatched. This CDR3 region has 13 residues. Germline lookup yields CDR1 SQVTM and CDR2 ANQGSEA. The CDR3 coding sequence is TGCAGCGGGGGGGGTGGAGCGAGTAGGGAGCAGTACTTC. It translates to CSGGGGASREQYF.

Concerning this clone itself: One junction end disagrees with the germline gene, perhaps due to a read error. The chain links TRBV20-1 to TRBJ2-1; 12 positions match TRBD2. Per the germline V gene, CDR1 is DFQATT and CDR2 is SNEGSKA (reference sequence). This CDR3 contains 11 residues. The CDR3 DNA is TGCAGGGCTAGCGGGGGGGATGAGCAGTTCTTC. It translates to CRASGGDEQFF.

This clone has just one count. The V gene is TRBV5-8, the J gene TRBJ1-4, with D uncertain. The CDR3 covers 15 residues. The germline V and J ends were trimmed by 3 bases and 5 bases, with 14 bases remaining between them. Germline CDR1 SGHTS, CDR2 YDEGEE. For the CDR3, the DNA is TGTGCCAGCAGCTCCTGGGGAGGCCTGAATGAAAAACTGTTTTTT. It yields the protein CASSSWGGLNEKLFF.

This rearrangement joins TRBV12-5 to TRBJ1-1; TRBD1 agrees at 8 bases. J gave up 1 base and V 5 bases, and 6 bases lay outside the gene matches. The CDR3 contains 15 residues. Germline lookup yields CDR1 LGHNT and CDR2 FRNRAP. CDR3: CASGPQGAGNTEAFF. CDR3 in DNA: TGTGCTAGTGGTCCCCAGGGGGCAGGGAACACTGAAGCTTTCTTT.

The V and J genes are TRBV18 and TRBJ1-2; 8 nucleotides align to TRBD1. This CDR3 is 17 amino acids long. V shed 6 bases, J shed 5 bases, and the junction held 17 bases outside the gene matches. CDR1 is KGHSH, CDR2 LQKENI, per germline. Here the CDR3 reads CASSLITGQGAVYGYTF. In nucleotides, the CDR3 is TGTGCCAGCTCCCTTATTACCGGACAGGGCGCTGTGTATGGCTACACCTTC. Filled out from reference TRBV18 and TRBJ1-2, the complete variable domain reads NAGVMQNPRHLVRRRGQEARLRCSPMKGHSHVYWYRQLPEEGLKFMVYLQKENIIDESGMPKERFSAEFPKEGPSILRIQQVVRGDSAAYFCASSLITGQGAVYGYTFGSGTRLTVV.

This chain links TRBV2 with TRBJ1-1; 7 bases are a match to TRBD1. J gave up 6 bases and V 7 bases, and 8 bases lay outside the gene matches. The CDR3 has 13 residues. Per germline, CDR1 SNHLY and CDR2 FYNNEI. The CDR3 DNA sequence: TGTGCCAGCATTTTAACAGGGGACGCTGAAGCTTTCTTT. This sequence encodes CASILTGDAEAFF.

The chain carries TRBV6-1 and TRBJ1-1; D remains ambiguous. Trimming removed 3 bases at V and 5 bases at J, with 16 bases between. The CDR3 contains 15 residues. CDR1 is MNHNS and CDR2 is SASEGT in the germline V gene. Written as DNA, the CDR3 is TGTGCCAGCAGTGAGGCCAGGCCGAGGGAGACTGAAGCTTTCTTT. This encodes CASSEARPRETEAFF.

This clone has only one observation. The J gene is TRBJ1-2, the V gene TRBV7-2; D is unclear. The germline V gene has CDR1 SGHTA and CDR2 FQGNSA. V dropped 5 bases and J dropped 4 bases, with 14 bases sitting between them. The CDR3 contains 14 residues. CDR3 nucleotide sequence: TGTGCCAGCAGCCTGACGGACTCCTCCTATGGCTACACCTTC. It codes for CASSLTDSSYGYTF.

The V and J genes are TRBV2 and TRBJ2-3; TRBD2 matches at 8 bases. CDR3 length: 14 amino acids. V lost 7 bases to trimming and J lost 3 bases; unmatched junction nucleotides: 6. The germline CDR1 and CDR2 sequences are SNHLY and FYNNEI. The CDR3 DNA is TGTGCCAGCAAGCGGGGGCCCGGAACAGATACGCAGTATTTT. Residues: CASKRGPGTDTQYF.

The gene calls are TRBV6-5 and TRBJ2-5, with 7 bases that match TRBD1. Trimming at V came to 8 bases and at J to 5 bases, leaving 8 bases not matched to a gene. Per germline, CDR1 MNHEY and CDR2 SVGAGI. CDR3 length: 13 amino acids. The CDR3 protein is CASSSTGLETQYF. CDR3 DNA: TGTGCCAGCTCCTCGACAGGGTTGGAGACCCAGTACTTC.

The rearrangement joins TRBV4-1 to TRBJ2-7, with 12 bases fitting TRBD2. The V segment lost 6 bases and the J segment 4 bases; nucleotides outside the gene matches: 7. The CDR3 length is 15 residues. Germline lookup yields CDR1 MGHRA and CDR2 YSYEKL. Here the CDR3 DNA reads TGCGCCAGCAGTGCTACTAGCGGGGGGTGGTACGAGCAGTACTTC. It yields the protein CASSATSGGWYEQYF.

The chain combines TRBV5-1 with TRBJ2-6; D uncertain. The ends were cut back, 4 bases at V and 1 base at J, with 3 bases in the middle. Germline-derived CDR1 and CDR2 are SGHRS and YFSETQ. CDR3 length: 13 amino acids. CDR3 sequence: CASSESGANVLTF. The CDR3 region has the DNA TGCGCCAGCAGCGAGTCTGGGGCCAACGTCCTGACTTTC. Combining the CDR3 with reference TRBV5-1 and TRBJ2-6 gives the whole variable domain KAGVTQTPRYLIKTRGQQVTLSCSPISGHRSVSWYQQTPGQGLQFLFEYFSETQRNKGNFPGRFSGRQFSNSRSEMNVSTLELGDSALYLCASSESGANVLTFGAGSRLTVL.

This clone was seen a single time. CDR3 protein: CASSLEGGGTEAFF. The DNA for the CDR3 is TGTGCCAGCAGTTTAGAGGGCGGAGGGACTGAAGCTTTCTTT. This chain joins TRBV28 and TRBJ1-1; D unresolved. Trimming stripped 2 bases from V and 5 bases from J, with 12 bases between. The germline V gene encodes CDR1 MDHEN and CDR2 SYDVKM. The CDR3 totals 14 residues.

The rearrangement uses TRBV19 and TRBJ1-6; 12 positions match TRBD1. This CDR3 contains 16 residues. The germline CDR1 and CDR2 sequences are LNHDA and SQIVND (reference sequence). V was clipped by 6 bases and J by 8 bases; unmatched bases: 8. The CDR3 DNA is TGTGCCAGTAGGAGGGACAGGGGGCTTTCGGATTCACCCCTCCACTTT. It encodes CASRRDRGLSDSPLHF.

The rearrangement uses TRBV19 and TRBJ1-5; a possible D gene is TRBD1 (6 bases). Between the trimmed V and J ends, which lost 5 bases and 3 bases, there was a span of 14 bases. Germline assignment: CDR1 LNHDA and CDR2 SQIVND (reference sequence). The CDR3 extends over 15 amino acids. As DNA, the CDR3 is TGTGCCAGTAGTGCTGCCAGACAGGTCAATCAGCCCCAGCATTTT. Translated: CASSAARQVNQPQHF.

This chain connects TRBV6-5 to TRBJ2-7; 9 bases are a match to TRBD1. Germline V gene lookup returns CDR1 MNHEY and CDR2 SVGAGI. The CDR3 is 13 residues long. The CDR3 region is CATTGTGTYEQYF. CDR3 sequence (DNA): TGTGCTACAACCGGGACAGGGACCTACGAGCAGTACTTC.

V is TRBV5-5 and J is TRBJ1-5; D possibly corresponds to TRBD1 (5 bases). V lost 5 bases and J 1 base, leaving 19 bases between the germline ends. CDR3 length: 17 residues. The germline V gene has CDR1 SGHKS and CDR2 YYEKEE (reference sequence). CDR3 nucleotides: TGTGCCAGCAGGTCCGGCGGTTGGAGGGACAGCAATCAGCCCCAGCATTTT. Encoded protein: CASRSGGWRDSNQPQHF.

This clone showed up just once. The chain has TRBV5-6 and TRBJ1-1; unclear D gene. V was shortened by 3 bases and J by 1 base, with 10 bases between the two germline ends. The CDR3 length is 14 residues. The V gene's germline CDR1 is SGHDT and CDR2 YYEEEE. The CDR3, as DNA: TGTGCCAGCAGCTCAACCACAGAGAACACTGAAGCTTTCTTT. Translated: CASSSTTENTEAFF. Full variable domain (outside the CDR3, taken from reference TRBV5-6 and TRBJ1-1): DAGVTQSPTHLIKTRGQQVTLRCSPKSGHDTVSWYQQALGQGPQFIFQYYEEEERQRGNFPDRFSGHQFPNYSSELNVNALLLGDSALYLCASSSTTENTEAFFGQGTRLTVV.

As to this clone: Other nucleotide sequences in the sample specify the same CDR3. The V and J genes are TRBV11-2 and TRBJ2-2, with 9 bases aligning to TRBD2. J lost 9 bases, V lost 1 base, and 9 bases had no gene match. Germline CDR1 is SGHAT and CDR2 is FQNNGV. This CDR3 has 16 amino acids. The CDR3 DNA reads TGTGCCAGCAGCTTAGGGCGGGGGGGGCGGAATCGGGAGCTGTTTTTT. Translating it yields CASSLGRGGRNRELFF.

The chain joins TRBV12-3 or TRBV12-4 to TRBJ1-1; the D is unclear. This CDR3 region has 12 residues. The ends were cut back, 6 bases at V and 2 bases at J, with 7 bases in the middle. As DNA, the CDR3 is TGTGCCAGCAGCCCACATAACACTGAAGCTTTCTTT. Its translation: CASSPHNTEAFF.

The rearrangement links TRBV7-8 to TRBJ1-3, with D unresolved. Germline V gene data show CDR1 as SGHVS and CDR2 as FQNEAQ. With 5 bases removed from V and 4 bases from J, the gap between germline ends came to 9 bases. The CDR3 has 13 amino acids. CDR3 in DNA: TGTGCCAGCAGCGGGGAGGAAGGAAACACCATATATTTT. It is translated as CASSGEEGNTIYF.

The J gene is TRBJ2-1, the V gene TRBV7-2; TRBD1 is a possible D gene (5 bases). The ends were cut back, 1 base at V and 0 bases at J, with 7 bases in the middle. This CDR3 comprises 15 residues. The germline V gene encodes CDR1 SGHTA and CDR2 FQGNSA. The CDR3 DNA follows: TGTGCCAGCAGCTTAGGGGGCATCTCCTACAATGAGCAGTTCTTC. It translates to CASSLGGISYNEQFF. The full variable domain, with the rest looked up from reference TRBV7-2 and TRBJ2-1, is GAGVSQSPSNKVTEKGKDVELRCDPISGHTALYWYRQSLGQGLEFLIYFQGNSAPDKSGLPSDRFSAERTGGSVSTLTIQRTQQEDSAVYLCASSLGGISYNEQFFGPGTRLTVL.

The genes are TRBV7-9 and TRBJ2-2, with D hard to call. Trimming pared 5 bases from V and 5 bases from J, leaving 12 bases between. The CDR3 runs 14 residues. Germline V gene sequence: CDR1 SEHNR, CDR2 FQNEAQ (reference sequence). CDR3 sequence (DNA): TGTGCCAGCAGCCCGAGTCTACCTACCGGGGAGCTGTTTTTT. Protein product: CASSPSLPTGELFF.

The J gene is TRBJ1-3, the V gene TRBV2; TRBD1 agrees at 8 bases. With V trimmed by 2 bases and J by 3 bases, 6 bases remained unmatched. From germline, CDR1 is SNHLY and CDR2 FYNNEI. The CDR3 is 16 residues long. The CDR3 sequence: CASSEPGQVHGNTIYF. CDR3 DNA sequence: TGTGCCAGCAGTGAACCGGGACAGGTACATGGAAACACCATATATTTT. Looking up the rest from reference TRBV2 and TRBJ1-3 gives the full variable domain: EPEVTQTPSHQVTQMGQEVILRCVPISNHLYFYWYRQILGQKVEFLVSFYNNEISEKSEIFDDQFSVERPDGSNFTLKIRSTKLEDSAMYFCASSEPGQVHGNTIYFGEGSWLTVV.

The chain is built from TRBV10-3 and TRBJ2-7, with 9 nucleotides matching TRBD1. CDR1 and CDR2 from the germline V gene are ENHRY and SYGVKD. With 6 bases clipped from V and 5 bases from J, the junction kept 5 bases outside the gene matches. This CDR3 comprises 13 residues. The DNA for the CDR3 is TGTGCCATCAGCGACAGGGGGGACAACGAGCAGTACTTC. Its protein product is CAISDRGDNEQYF.

This chain's CDR3 is CASSTPTGTLIYF. CDR3 sequence (DNA): TGTGCCAGCAGTACGCCCACCGGGACTCTTATATATTTT. The chain employs TRBV6-5 and TRBJ1-3; a weak D match, TRBD1 (5 bases). The CDR3 is made up of 13 amino acids. Trimming took 5 bases from V and 13 from J, leaving 18 bases between them. Germline V gene sequence: CDR1 MNHEY, CDR2 SVGAGI.

The chain uses TRBV5-1 and TRBJ1-2; 8 nucleotides line up with TRBD1. With 0 bases clipped from V and 3 bases from J, the junction kept 4 bases outside the gene matches. The CDR3 consists of 15 residues. CDR1 is SGHRS, CDR2 YFSETQ, per germline. This CDR3 reads CASSLGGTGHYGYTF. CDR3 nucleotide sequence: TGCGCCAGCAGCTTGGGAGGGACAGGTCACTATGGCTACACCTTC. Full variable domain (missing parts from reference TRBV5-1 and TRBJ1-2): KAGVTQTPRYLIKTRGQQVTLSCSPISGHRSVSWYQQTPGQGLQFLFEYFSETQRNKGNFPGRFSGRQFSNSRSEMNVSTLELGDSALYLCASSLGGTGHYGYTFGSGTRLTVV.

This chain connects TRBV30 to TRBJ2-7, with a weak D call TRBD1 (6 bases). Germline V gene lookup returns CDR1 GTSNPN and CDR2 SVGIG (reference sequence). Trimming removed 1 base at V and 4 bases at J, with 14 bases between. The CDR3 is 14 amino acids. Here the CDR3 DNA reads TGTGCCTGGAGTGCCGGGGACAACCCTTACGAGCAGTACTTC. Translated, it gives CAWSAGDNPYEQYF.

This chain links TRBV13 with TRBJ1-1; no clear D gene. Between the trimmed V and J ends, which lost 1 base and 4 bases, there was a span of 10 bases. Germline loops: CDR1 PRHDT, CDR2 FYEKMQ (reference sequence). The CDR3 totals 14 residues. This CDR3 reads CASSLVRSSTEAFF. The DNA of the CDR3 is TGTGCCAGCAGCTTAGTTCGAAGTAGCACTGAAGCTTTCTTT.

This chain joins TRBV4-1 and TRBJ2-3; 7 bases agree with TRBD1. V was pared by 0 bases and J by 4 bases, with 7 bases of the junction left unmatched. The CDR3 runs to 16 residues. Germline values: CDR1 MGHRA, CDR2 YSYEKL. In nucleotides, the CDR3 is TGCGCCAGCAGCCAAGATTTAACAGGGGCTCCAGATACGCAGTATTTT. It translates to CASSQDLTGAPDTQYF.